This section outlines one T cell receptor (beta chain) sequence together with its context. Its target is not known. These data are taken from a study of CD8+CD57+ T cells in acquired aplastic anemia. Patients who underwent sequencing had shown CD8+CD57+ cell expansion by flow cytometry. Investigators profiled TCR beta VDJ and CDR3 from genomic DNA template. TCRdb reanalysed the reads using MiXCR and keeps one entry per CDR3 protein. The table has some 120,000 distinct CDR3 sequences, about 40% seen once. Study results and caveats: Twenty-nine CD8+ CDR3 sequences were shared between patients and controls.

The receptor comes from a human donor with aplastic anemia. Specimen: sorted CD4+, CD8+, or CD8+CD57+ T cells (not recorded which) from PBMCs.

The chain's CDR3 is CASSTPDRGHQPQHF. For the CDR3, the DNA is TGTGCCAGCAGTACCCCGGACAGGGGTCATCAGCCCCAGCATTTT. The chain couples TRBV6-1 to TRBJ1-5; 9 bases are a match to TRBD1. V lost 5 bases, J lost 5 bases, and 7 bases stayed unmatched. Germline V gene lookup returns CDR1 MNHNS and CDR2 SASEGT. The CDR3 is 15 residues long.